The 8 T cell receptor beta chains listed next were all sequenced from one sample in a study of blood T cell repertoires in COVID-19. Assay used: immunoSEQ multiplex PCR; TCRdb lists only in-frame clones, some missing. The sample includes around 50,000 clones, approximately 85% of them seen just once. Material for sequencing was peripheral blood. These receptors originate from a woman older than 75 with acute or convalescent COVID-19.

V is TRBV19 and J is TRBJ2-1; 8 bases align to TRBD1. This CDR3 is 15 amino acids long. V dropped 7 bases and J dropped 0; count of bases not matched to a gene: 5. Germline values: CDR1 LNHDA, CDR2 SQIVND (reference sequence). The DNA for the CDR3 is TGTGCCAGTACCACTACAGGGGGCTCCTACAATGAGCAGTTCTTC. Its translation is CASTTTGGSYNEQFF.

With respect to this clone: This specimen includes other DNA sequences encoding the same CDR3. The chain employs TRBV14 and TRBJ1-2, with D maybe TRBD1 (6 bases). The CDR3 loop spans 14 amino acids. CDR1 and CDR2 (germline): SGHDN, FVKESK. Trimming stripped 6 bases from V and 7 bases from J, with 18 bases between. This chain's CDR3 is CASSPLGGAGGYTF. For the CDR3, the DNA is TGTGCCAGCAGTCCTCTCGGGGGGGCTGGTGGCTACACCTTC.

Here the CDR3 reads CASSIPPTGGKYGYTF. The DNA of the CDR3 is TGTGCCAGTAGTATACCCCCCACGGGGGGAAAGTATGGCTACACCTTC. The V gene is TRBV19, the J gene TRBJ1-2, with a tentative D call TRBD1 (5 bases). The CDR3 loop spans 16 amino acids. V lost 2 bases, J lost 5 bases, and 18 bases lay in between. CDR1 is LNHDA and CDR2 is SQIVND in the germline V gene (reference sequence). Combining the CDR3 with reference TRBV19 and TRBJ1-2 gives the whole variable domain DGGITQSPKYLFRKEGQNVTLSCEQNLNHDAMYWYRQDPGQGLRLIYYSQIVNDFQKGDIAEGYSVSREKKESFPLTVTSAQKNPTAFYLCASSIPPTGGKYGYTFGSGTRLTVV.

The rearrangement uses TRBV5-1 and TRBJ2-3, with a tentative D call TRBD2 (5 bases). The germline V gene encodes CDR1 SGHRS and CDR2 YFSETQ. This CDR3 contains 15 residues. V lost 2 bases, J lost 3 bases, and 13 bases lay in between. CDR3 loop: CASSFNGEGTDTQYF. CDR3 bases: TGCGCCAGCAGCTTCAATGGAGAGGGTACAGATACGCAGTATTTT. The full variable domain, rest sourced from reference TRBV5-1 and TRBJ2-3, is KAGVTQTPRYLIKTRGQQVTLSCSPISGHRSVSWYQQTPGQGLQFLFEYFSETQRNKGNFPGRFSGRQFSNSRSEMNVSTLELGDSALYLCASSFNGEGTDTQYFGPGTRLTVL.

V and J are TRBV11-2 and TRBJ1-5, with TRBD1 matching over 9 bases. The junction had 6 bases not matched to a gene; V was cut back by 5 bases and J by 4 bases. This CDR3 spans 15 amino acids. Germline CDR1 reads SGHAT; CDR2 reads FQNNGV. In DNA form, the CDR3 reads TGTGCCAGCAGCCTAAACAGGGGGCCAAATCAGCCCCAGCATTTT. This encodes CASSLNRGPNQPQHF.

The chain recombines TRBV29-1 with TRBJ2-2, with D maybe TRBD2 (5 bases). Germline values: CDR1 SQVTM, CDR2 ANQGSEA. Trimming cost V 7 bases and J 0 bases, with 12 bases left between them. This CDR3 contains 14 residues. The CDR3 nucleotides read TGCAGCGCCGAACGGAGGCCGAACACCGGGGAGCTGTTTTTT. This sequence encodes CSAERRPNTGELFF.

V usage is TRBV10-2 and J usage is TRBJ2-3; 7 bases are a match to TRBD1. The CDR3 runs to 14 residues. CDR1 and CDR2 (germline): WSHSY, SAAADI. Unmatched junction bases numbered 12, after V lost 10 bases and J lost 5 bases. The chain's CDR3 is CATSRGGQGDTQYF. CDR3 sequence (DNA): TGCGCCACTTCGAGAGGGGGCCAGGGAGATACGCAGTATTTT.

This clone was picked up one time. The rearrangement joins TRBV3-1 (or the pseudogene TRBV3-2) to TRBJ1-2; D gene uncertain. CDR1 and CDR2 (germline): LGHDT, YNNKEL (reference sequence). V lost 1 base and J 4 bases, leaving 10 bases between the germline ends. This CDR3 spans 14 amino acids. CDR3 sequence: CASSQVGLIYGYTF. Written as DNA, the CDR3 is TGTGCCAGCAGCCAAGTGGGCTTGATCTATGGCTACACCTTC.